These 20 T cell receptor beta chains originate from one sample sequenced in a study of monozygotic twins with cystic fibrosis. Method: immunoSEQ multiplex PCR; TCRdb's copy keeps in-frame clones and lacks some. The sample lists almost 20,000 clones, roughly nine tenths occurring once. Sequencing was done on a sample of blood. The receptors originated from a girl aged 2 to 10 with cystic fibrosis.

The rearrangement links TRBV7-2 to TRBJ1-2; 7 positions match TRBD1. V dropped 6 bases and J dropped 6; count of bases not matched to a gene: 13. CDR1 is SGHTA, CDR2 FQGNSA, per germline. The CDR3 sequence is 15 residues long. CDR3 region: CASSFPHPTGNGYTF. The CDR3 DNA reads as TGTGCCAGCAGTTTTCCGCACCCGACAGGGAATGGCTACACCTTC.

The chain recombines TRBV7-6 with TRBJ1-3; tentatively, D is TRBD1 (6 bases). Trimming cost V 5 bases and J 4 bases, with 18 bases left between them. The length of the CDR3 is 16 residues. Germline V lookup: CDR1 SGHVS, CDR2 FNYEAQ. CDR3 nucleotides: TGTGCCAGCAGCCACGTGGCCTCTCAGGGGGGAAACACCATATATTTT. As protein: CASSHVASQGGNTIYF.

J is TRBJ1-3 and V is TRBV7-2; D unclear. V was clipped by 0 bases and J by 4 bases, with 10 bases between them. CDR1 and CDR2 (germline): SGHTA, FQGNSA. The CDR3 loop spans 15 amino acids. This CDR3 reads CASSLAILRGNTIYF. CDR3 bases: TGTGCCAGCAGCTTAGCCATCCTCAGGGGAAACACCATATATTTT.

The chain combines TRBV10-3 with TRBJ2-7; D unclear. This CDR3 is built from 12 residues. The germline gives CDR1 ENHRY, CDR2 SYGVKD. V shed 6 bases and J shed 2 bases, with 8 bases lying between them. The CDR3 loop is CAIRGDTYEQYF. The DNA of the CDR3 is TGTGCCATCAGAGGAGACACCTACGAGCAGTACTTC.

This clone was counted once. This chain connects TRBV19 to TRBJ1-1; perhaps TRBD1 as D (6 bases). Germline values: CDR1 LNHDA, CDR2 SQIVND (reference sequence). V lost 7 bases and J 2 bases, leaving 17 bases between the germline ends. The CDR3 totals 15 residues. The CDR3 nucleotides read TGTGCCAGTACTGAGACAGGCAACTTTAACACTGAAGCTTTCTTT. Protein sequence: CASTETGNFNTEAFF.

This chain links TRBV7-2 with TRBJ1-4; the D is unclear. V lost 1 base, J lost 12 bases, and 12 bases lay in between. Germline CDR1 reads SGHTA; CDR2 reads FQGNSA. The CDR3 is 13 residues long. This CDR3 is CASSLDRLAELFF. In DNA, the CDR3 is TGTGCCAGCAGCTTAGATCGTCTGGCTGAACTGTTTTTT.

This clone was seen just once. This chain connects TRBV9 to TRBJ2-1, with 8 bases aligning to TRBD2. The CDR3 has 16 amino acids. V shed 0 bases and J 10 bases; nucleotides not matched to a gene: 12. Germline CDR1 and CDR2: SGDLS and YYNGEE. CDR3: CASSVVSGSRGGEQFF. For the CDR3, the DNA is TGTGCCAGCAGCGTAGTAAGCGGGAGCCGGGGGGGAGAGCAGTTCTTC.

This clone occurred once. This chain joins TRBV28 and TRBJ2-7; D is unclear. This CDR3 has 13 residues. Germline-derived CDR1 and CDR2 are MDHEN and SYDVKM. V was cut by 2 bases and J by 2 bases, with 7 bases left in between. CDR3 residues: CASSLNTPYEQYF. CDR3 sequence (DNA): TGTGCCAGCAGTTTAAACACACCCTACGAGCAGTACTTC.

The chain links TRBV27 to TRBJ1-1; D is unclear. CDR1 and CDR2 from the germline V gene are MNHEY and SMNVEV (reference sequence). This CDR3 contains 12 residues. V shed 6 bases and J shed 1 base, with 6 bases lying between them. This chain's CDR3 is CASRQSNTEAFF. The CDR3 DNA reads as TGTGCCAGCAGACAGTCGAACACTGAAGCTTTCTTT.

In its sample, this clone was seen once. The DNA of the CDR3 is TGTGCCAGCAGCCTACAGGGGGAAGAGACCCAGTACTTC. This codes for CASSLQGEETQYF. The chain joins TRBV5-6 to TRBJ2-5; 8 bases map to TRBD1. Germline assignment: CDR1 SGHDT and CDR2 YYEEEE. CDR3 length: 13 residues. Trimming at V came to 4 bases and at J to 3 bases, leaving 2 bases not matched to a gene.

The V gene is TRBV27, the J gene TRBJ1-2, with a tentative D call TRBD1 (6 bases). The CDR3 consists of 13 residues. The germline gives CDR1 MNHEY, CDR2 SMNVEV (reference sequence). V was pared by 5 bases and J by 3 bases, with 10 bases between. CDR3 sequence: CASSAQGYYGYTF. The CDR3 DNA reads TGTGCCAGCAGTGCACAGGGTTACTATGGCTACACCTTC.

This clone was seen only once. The chain employs TRBV7-9 and TRBJ1-1; D is unresolved. Trimming pared 6 bases from V and 1 base from J, leaving 12 bases between. There are 14 residues in the CDR3. Germline CDR1 and CDR2: SEHNR and FQNEAQ (reference sequence). In DNA, the CDR3 is TGTGCCAGCAGGACATCCGGGCAGAACACTGAAGCTTTCTTT. Its translation: CASRTSGQNTEAFF.

In nucleotides, the CDR3 is TGTGCCAGCAAGGGCTTCCAAGGGGAGCAGTACTTC. Its translation: CASKGFQGEQYF. The V gene is TRBV7-9, the J gene TRBJ2-7; D gene ambiguous. V lost 7 bases and J lost 7, with 14 bases in between. CDR1 and CDR2 from the germline V gene are SEHNR and FQNEAQ (reference sequence). The CDR3 is 12 amino acids.

This chain links TRBV5-4 with TRBJ1-2; TRBD1 might be the D (5 bases). V lost 4 bases and J 4 bases, leaving 14 bases between the germline ends. Germline V gene lookup returns CDR1 SGHNT and CDR2 YYREEE (reference sequence). The CDR3 extends over 14 amino acids. Here the CDR3 DNA reads TGTGCCAGCAGCCTCGCGGGGCAAAGCTATGGCTACACCTTC. Translating gives CASSLAGQSYGYTF.

V is TRBV7-9 and J is TRBJ1-1; weak D call: TRBD1 (5 bases). The CDR3 length is 12 residues. In germline, CDR1 is SEHNR, CDR2 FQNEAQ (reference sequence). The V gene lost 5 bases and the J gene lost 7 bases, with 11 bases spanning the gap. CDR3 DNA sequence: TGTGCCAGCAGCAAAGGAGGGGATGAAGCTTTCTTT. It yields the protein CASSKGGDEAFF.

This clone was observed once. The chain combines TRBV18 with TRBJ2-2; 11 bases map to TRBD1. The trim removed 0 bases at V and 6 bases at J, leaving 0 bases unmatched. There are 15 residues in the CDR3. Germline V CDR1 and CDR2: KGHSH, LQKENI. In DNA form, the CDR3 reads TGTGCCAGCTCACCACCGGGACAGGGGGCCGGGGAGCTGTTTTTT. Protein: CASSPPGQGAGELFF.

This chain links TRBV19 with TRBJ2-6; TRBD1 aligns across 7 bases. The germline gives CDR1 LNHDA, CDR2 SQIVND (reference sequence). The CDR3 sequence is 16 residues long. The V gene end was trimmed by 2 bases and the J gene end by 8 bases; junction bases not matched to a gene: 9. CDR3 DNA sequence: TGTGCCAGTAGTATACCTGGGACAGTGGCTACCAACGTCCTGACTTTC. Its translation: CASSIPGTVATNVLTF.

For the CDR3, the DNA is TGCAGCGTAGAGTGGACCAGTGGCTACACCTTC. This sequence encodes CSVEWTSGYTF. The chain uses TRBV29-1 and TRBJ1-2; D gene uncertain. In germline, CDR1 is SQVTM, CDR2 ANQGSEA. Trimming removed 6 bases from V and 7 bases from J, with 12 bases in between. This CDR3 contains 11 residues.

V is TRBV7-8 and J is TRBJ2-4; D is unresolved. Trimming took off 5 bases at V and 2 bases at J, with 7 bases between the two ends. The CDR3 sequence is 13 residues long. Germline values: CDR1 SGHVS, CDR2 FQNEAQ. This CDR3 is CASSLTPKNIQYF. The DNA for the CDR3 is TGTGCCAGCAGCCTCACCCCCAAAAACATTCAGTACTTC.

This clone showed up just a few times. The chain couples TRBV21-1 to TRBJ1-4. TRBV21-1 is a pseudogene. The CDR3 spans 11 residues. CDR3: CASSKGEKLFF. CDR3 DNA: TGTGCCAGCAGCAAAGGTGAAAAACTGTTTTTT.